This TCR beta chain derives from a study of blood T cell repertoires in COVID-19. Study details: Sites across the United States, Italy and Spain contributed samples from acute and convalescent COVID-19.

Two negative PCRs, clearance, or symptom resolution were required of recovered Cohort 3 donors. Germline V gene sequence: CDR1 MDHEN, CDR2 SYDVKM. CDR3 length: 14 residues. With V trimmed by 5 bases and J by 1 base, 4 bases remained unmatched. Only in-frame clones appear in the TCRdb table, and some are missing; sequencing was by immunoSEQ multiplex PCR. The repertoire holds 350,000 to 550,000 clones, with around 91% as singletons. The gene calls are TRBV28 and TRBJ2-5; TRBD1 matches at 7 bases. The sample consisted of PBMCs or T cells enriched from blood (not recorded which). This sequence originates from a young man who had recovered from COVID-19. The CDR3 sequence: CASSPGQLQETQYF. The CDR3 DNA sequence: TGTGCCAGCAGTCCGGGACAGCTCCAAGAGACCCAGTACTTC.